These 14 T cell receptor beta chains were all obtained from the same sample, sequenced in a study of T cell responses to AZD1222 COVID-19 vaccine. Using immunoSEQ multiplex PCR, the repertoire was profiled, and TCRdb retains in-frame clones only, with some absent. The data show 150,000 to 200,000 clones, approximately 94% seen once. The sample here was peripheral blood, taken 28 days after the second AZD1222 dose. These receptors came from an adult who received the AZD1222 COVID-19 vaccine.

The chain couples TRBV20-1 to TRBJ1-4; no definite D call. Germline-derived CDR1 and CDR2 are DFQATT and SNEGSKA (reference sequence). The CDR3 spans 11 residues. V was trimmed by 0 bases and J by 7 bases, leaving 3 bases between them. The chain's CDR3 is CSARDLEKLFF. CDR3 sequence (DNA): TGCAGTGCTAGAGATCTTGAAAAACTGTTTTTT.

The gene calls are TRBV5-4 and TRBJ2-5; TRBD2 aligns across 7 bases. Germline CDR1 and CDR2: SGHNT and YYREEE (reference sequence). The CDR3 is made up of 13 amino acids. The V segment lost 5 bases and the J segment 4 bases; nucleotides outside the gene matches: 5. Here the CDR3 reads CASRRDYGETQYF. CDR3 DNA sequence: TGTGCCAGCAGGAGGGACTACGGAGAGACCCAGTACTTC.

CDR3 DNA sequence: TGTGCCAGCAGTTTATTAGGGTCGGGCAATCAGCCCCAGCATTTT. Translation gives CASSLLGSGNQPQHF. J is TRBJ1-5 and V is TRBV28; no clear D. The CDR3 totals 15 residues. Germline CDR1 is MDHEN and CDR2 is SYDVKM. The V end lost 1 base, the J end lost 2 bases, and 9 bases lay between the germline ends.

This chain joins TRBV21-1 and TRBJ1-1. TRBV21-1 is classified as a pseudogene. This CDR3 contains 20 residues. The CDR3, as DNA: TGTGCCAGCAGCAAAGAGGCAGACCCCCAGTCCGGGGGCAGGAACACTGAAGCTTTCTTT. Translating gives CASSKEADPQSGGRNTEAFF.

This sequence joins TRBV4-2 and TRBJ2-5; D unclear. This CDR3 comprises 14 residues. The germline gives CDR1 LGHNA, CDR2 YNFKEQ. Trimming pared 0 bases from V and 1 base from J, leaving 6 bases between. CDR3 region: CASSQELSQETQYF. CDR3 nucleotides: TGTGCCAGCAGCCAAGAATTAAGCCAAGAGACCCAGTACTTC.

The chain employs TRBV7-9 and TRBJ2-2; the D gene is possibly TRBD2 (6 bases). The germline CDR1 and CDR2 sequences are SEHNR and FQNEAQ (reference sequence). The V and J ends lost 9 bases and 6 bases respectively, with 20 bases between them. CDR3 length: 15 amino acids. CDR3: CASTPSASSPGELFF. The CDR3 nucleotides are TGTGCCAGTACCCCTAGCGCCTCATCCCCCGGGGAGCTGTTTTTT.

This sequence joins TRBV11-2 and TRBJ2-5, with D perhaps matching TRBD2 (6 bases). This CDR3 comprises 15 residues. Germline V gene data show CDR1 as SGHAT and CDR2 as FQNNGV. V shed 1 base and J shed 2 bases, with 11 bases lying between them. Here the CDR3 reads CASSLGISGQETQYF. CDR3 nucleotide sequence: TGTGCCAGCAGCTTAGGGATTAGCGGACAAGAGACCCAGTACTTC.

The V and J genes are TRBV19 and TRBJ2-1; D is possibly TRBD2 (6 bases). This CDR3 comprises 12 residues. Trimming left V 6 bases short and J 9 bases short, with 12 bases between. Per the germline V gene, CDR1 is LNHDA and CDR2 is SQIVND (reference sequence). The CDR3 sequence: CASRREVGEQFF. The DNA for the CDR3 is TGTGCCAGTAGGAGGGAGGTCGGTGAGCAGTTCTTC.

The CDR3 protein is CASFQDRGIEAFF. In DNA form, the CDR3 reads TGTGCCAGCTTTCAGGACAGGGGGATTGAAGCTTTCTTT. The V and J genes are TRBV12-3 or TRBV12-4 and TRBJ1-1; 10 bases map to TRBD1. V dropped 8 bases and J dropped 7; count of bases not matched to a gene: 7. This CDR3 has 13 amino acids.

The chain carries TRBV2 and TRBJ2-1; possible D gene TRBD1, 5 bases. V was clipped by 2 bases and J by 12 bases, with 17 bases between them. CDR3 length equals 14 residues. Looked up from germline, CDR1 is SNHLY and CDR2 is FYNNEI. DNA for the CDR3: TGTGCCAGCAGTGAATTTCTTCAGGGTCTTGGGCAGTTCTTC. Translated: CASSEFLQGLGQFF.

The chain links TRBV9 to TRBJ2-7, with 9 bases lining up with TRBD1. CDR3 length equals 14 residues. Germline V lookup: CDR1 SGDLS, CDR2 YYNGEE. V lost 2 bases to trimming and J lost 4 bases; unmatched junction nucleotides: 4. The CDR3 DNA sequence: TGTGCCAGCAGCGTTGGGACAGGGTGGTACGAGCAGTACTTC. This sequence encodes CASSVGTGWYEQYF.

The chain carries TRBV7-8 and TRBJ1-5, with no clear D. The CDR3 covers 14 residues. V was pared by 3 bases and J by 9 bases, with 15 bases between. Germline-derived CDR1 and CDR2 are SGHVS and FQNEAQ. The CDR3 loop reads CASSFDGEFPPQHF. CDR3 nucleotides: TGTGCCAGCAGCTTTGACGGGGAGTTTCCGCCCCAGCATTTT.

The V gene is TRBV2, the J gene TRBJ2-7; 7 bases map to TRBD2. The CDR3 spans 15 residues. Trimming removed 5 bases from V and 3 bases from J; junction bases left unmatched: 10. The germline V gene encodes CDR1 SNHLY and CDR2 FYNNEI. The CDR3 DNA reads TGTGCCAGCAGTAAAATTAGCGGGTCCGACTACGAGCAGTACTTC. The encoded protein is CASSKISGSDYEQYF.

The chain recombines TRBV6-5 with TRBJ2-1; 7 bases map to TRBD2. The germline V gene encodes CDR1 MNHEY and CDR2 SVGAGI. After removal of 8 bases from V and 0 bases from J, the junction contained 7 bases not matched to a gene. The CDR3 extends over 15 amino acids. CDR3 DNA: TGTGCCAGCTCTCAGGGACTACCCTCCTACAATGAGCAGTTCTTC. The encoded protein is CASSQGLPSYNEQFF.